This T cell receptor beta chain comes out of a study of blood T cell repertoires in COVID-19. Study as a whole: Italy, Spain and the United States were the sources of the convalescent and acute COVID-19 samples. T cells, B-cell-depleted T cells, or PBMCs supplied cDNA or gDNA.

Germline-derived CDR1 and CDR2 are GTSNPN and SVGIG (reference sequence). This CDR3 contains 16 residues. The ends lost 2 bases at V and 5 bases at J; junction bases unmatched: 11. Participants' own reports of clinical history determined their cohort assignment. Recovered status applied to Cohort 3 donors who had two consecutive negative PCRs. It also applied to those with clearance or with symptom resolution. Using immunoSEQ multiplex PCR, the repertoire was profiled, and TCRdb retains in-frame clones only, with some absent. The sample yields some 340,000 clones, around 83% seen once. The rearrangement links TRBV30 to TRBJ1-5; 8 bases align to TRBD1. The sample was PBMCs or T cells enriched from blood (not recorded which). The receptor's source is a woman between 50 and 59 years old who had recovered from COVID-19. The CDR3 region has the DNA TGTGCCTGGAGTCCAGACAGGGGCGCTAGGGATCAGCCCCAGCATTTT. Protein: CAWSPDRGARDQPQHF.